This T cell receptor (beta chain) is from a study of blood T cell repertoires in COVID-19. The wider study: Researchers got acute and convalescent COVID-19 samples from the United States, Italy and Spain. Sample material is recorded as cDNA or gDNA derived from T cells, B-cell-depleted T cells, or PBMCs.

Authors' processing steps: Nucleated cell counts were estimated from reference gene primer amplification. The method was immunoSEQ multiplex PCR; TCRdb's version includes in-frame clones alone and lacks a portion of them. Clone size and the V and J calls come from that table; the DNA yielded D and trimming. The sample contains roughly 290,000 clones, roughly 86% of which appear only once. This clone was detected a few times. This CDR3 is 14 amino acids long. Trimming pared 8 bases from V and 3 bases from J, leaving 14 bases between. The germline gives CDR1 SGDLS, CDR2 YYNGEE. The origin of this receptor is a woman aged 50 to 60 who had recovered from COVID-19. This chain connects TRBV9 to TRBJ2-2; no clear D. Sequenced material: peripheral blood. The CDR3 spells CASTRLGDTGELFF. The DNA for the CDR3 is TGTGCCAGTACACGGCTGGGCGACACCGGGGAGCTGTTTTTT.